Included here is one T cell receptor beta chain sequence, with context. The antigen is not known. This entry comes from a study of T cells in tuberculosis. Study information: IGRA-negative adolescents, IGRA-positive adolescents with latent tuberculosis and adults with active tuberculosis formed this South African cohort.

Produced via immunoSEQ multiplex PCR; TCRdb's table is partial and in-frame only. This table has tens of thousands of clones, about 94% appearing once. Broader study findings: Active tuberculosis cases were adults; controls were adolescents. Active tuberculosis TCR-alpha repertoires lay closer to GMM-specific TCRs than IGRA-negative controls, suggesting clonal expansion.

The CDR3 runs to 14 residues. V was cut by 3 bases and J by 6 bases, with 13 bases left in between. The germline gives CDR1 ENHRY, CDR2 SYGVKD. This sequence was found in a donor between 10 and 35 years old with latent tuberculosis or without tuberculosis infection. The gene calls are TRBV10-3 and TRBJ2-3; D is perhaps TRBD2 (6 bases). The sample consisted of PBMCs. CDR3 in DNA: TGTGCCATCAGTGAAGGGACTCCTCCCGATACGCAGTATTTT. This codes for CAISEGTPPDTQYF.